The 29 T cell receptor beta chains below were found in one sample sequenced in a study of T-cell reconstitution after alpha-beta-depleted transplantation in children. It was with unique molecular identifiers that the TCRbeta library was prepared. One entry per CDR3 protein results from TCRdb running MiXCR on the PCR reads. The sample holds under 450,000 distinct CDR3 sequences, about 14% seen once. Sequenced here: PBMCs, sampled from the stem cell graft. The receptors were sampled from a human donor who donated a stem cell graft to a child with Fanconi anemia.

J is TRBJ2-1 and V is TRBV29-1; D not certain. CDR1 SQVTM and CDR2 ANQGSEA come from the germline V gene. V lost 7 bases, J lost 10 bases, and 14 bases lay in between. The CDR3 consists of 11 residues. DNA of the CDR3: TGCAGCGCCGGACCAGCTTCGGAGCAGTTCTTC. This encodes CSAGPASEQFF.

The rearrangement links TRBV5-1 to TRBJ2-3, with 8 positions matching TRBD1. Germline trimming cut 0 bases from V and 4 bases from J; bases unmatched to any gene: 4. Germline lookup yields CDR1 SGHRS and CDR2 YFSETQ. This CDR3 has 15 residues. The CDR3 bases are TGCGCCAGCAGCTTGGGACAGGGGAGGCCAGATACGCAGTATTTT. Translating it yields CASSLGQGRPDTQYF. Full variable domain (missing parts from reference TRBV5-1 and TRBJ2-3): KAGVTQTPRYLIKTRGQQVTLSCSPISGHRSVSWYQQTPGQGLQFLFEYFSETQRNKGNFPGRFSGRQFSNSRSEMNVSTLELGDSALYLCASSLGQGRPDTQYFGPGTRLTVL.

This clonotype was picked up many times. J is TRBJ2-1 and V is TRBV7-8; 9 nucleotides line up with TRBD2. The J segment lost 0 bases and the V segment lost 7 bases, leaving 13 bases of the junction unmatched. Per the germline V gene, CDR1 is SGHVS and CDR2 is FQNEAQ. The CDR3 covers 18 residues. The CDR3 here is CASILMSGGPSSYNEQFF. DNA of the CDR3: TGTGCCAGCATCCTAATGAGCGGGGGGCCCTCCTCCTACAATGAGCAGTTCTTC.

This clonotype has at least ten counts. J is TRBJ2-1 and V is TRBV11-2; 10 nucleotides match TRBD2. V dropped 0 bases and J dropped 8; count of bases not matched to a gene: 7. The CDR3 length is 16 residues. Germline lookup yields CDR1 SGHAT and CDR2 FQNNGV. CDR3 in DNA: TGTGCCAGCAGCTTAGATATCACTAGCGGGGCCTATGAGCAGTTCTTC. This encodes CASSLDITSGAYEQFF.

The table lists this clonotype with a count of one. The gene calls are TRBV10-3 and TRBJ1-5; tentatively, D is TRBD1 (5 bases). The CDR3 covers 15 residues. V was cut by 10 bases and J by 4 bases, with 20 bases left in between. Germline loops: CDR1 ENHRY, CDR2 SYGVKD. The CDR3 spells CATRGGTQGNQPQHF. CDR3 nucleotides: TGTGCCACCCGTGGCGGAACCCAGGGAAATCAGCCCCAGCATTTT.

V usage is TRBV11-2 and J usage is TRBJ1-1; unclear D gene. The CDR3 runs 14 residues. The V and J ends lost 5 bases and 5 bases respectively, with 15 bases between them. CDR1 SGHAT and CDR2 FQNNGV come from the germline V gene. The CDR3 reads CASSPEWGTTEAFF. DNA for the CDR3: TGTGCCAGCAGCCCCGAATGGGGTACGACTGAAGCTTTCTTT.

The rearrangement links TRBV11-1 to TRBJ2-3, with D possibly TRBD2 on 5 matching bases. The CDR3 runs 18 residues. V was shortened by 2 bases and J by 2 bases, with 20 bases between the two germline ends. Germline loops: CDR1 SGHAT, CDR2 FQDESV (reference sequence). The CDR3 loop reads CASSLIESGSFNTDTQYF. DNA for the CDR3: TGTGCCAGCAGCTTAATTGAGAGCGGCTCGTTTAACACAGATACGCAGTATTTT.

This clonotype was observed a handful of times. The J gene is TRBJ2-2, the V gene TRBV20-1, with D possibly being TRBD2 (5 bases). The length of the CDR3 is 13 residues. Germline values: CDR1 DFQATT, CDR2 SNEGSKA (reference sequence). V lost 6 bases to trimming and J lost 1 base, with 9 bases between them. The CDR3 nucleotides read TGCAGTGCCGCTAGCCAGAACACCGGGGAGCTGTTTTTT. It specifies CSAASQNTGELFF.

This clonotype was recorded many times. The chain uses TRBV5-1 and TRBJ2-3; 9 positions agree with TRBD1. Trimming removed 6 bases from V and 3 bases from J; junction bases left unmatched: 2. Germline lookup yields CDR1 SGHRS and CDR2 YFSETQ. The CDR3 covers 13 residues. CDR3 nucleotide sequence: TGCGCCAGCACTGGACAGGGGACAGATACGCAGTATTTT. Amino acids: CASTGQGTDTQYF.

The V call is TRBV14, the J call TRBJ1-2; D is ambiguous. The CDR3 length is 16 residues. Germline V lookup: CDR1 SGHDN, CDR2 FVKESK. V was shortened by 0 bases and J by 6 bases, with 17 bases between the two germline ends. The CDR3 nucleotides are TGTGCCAGCAGCCAAGACCCGAGCGGGCGTATGAATGGCTACACCTTC. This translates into CASSQDPSGRMNGYTF. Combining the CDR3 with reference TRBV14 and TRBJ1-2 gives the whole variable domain EAGVTQFPSHSVIEKGQTVTLRCDPISGHDNLYWYRRVMGKEIKFLLHFVKESKQDESGMPNNRFLAERTGGTYSTLKVQPAELEDSGVYFCASSQDPSGRMNGYTFGSGTRLTVV.

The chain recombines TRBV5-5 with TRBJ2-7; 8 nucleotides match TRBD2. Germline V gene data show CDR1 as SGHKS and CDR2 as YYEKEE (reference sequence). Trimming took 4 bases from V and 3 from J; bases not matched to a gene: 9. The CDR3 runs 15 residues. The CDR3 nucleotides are TGTGCCAGCAGCCCTGGACTAGCAGCCCACTACGAGCAGTACGTC. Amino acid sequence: CASSPGLAAHYEQYV.

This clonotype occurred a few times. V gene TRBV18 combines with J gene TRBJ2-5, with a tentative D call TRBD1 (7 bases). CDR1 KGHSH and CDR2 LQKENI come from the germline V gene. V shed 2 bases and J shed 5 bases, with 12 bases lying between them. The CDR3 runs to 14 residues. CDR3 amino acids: CASSPGGGWETQYF. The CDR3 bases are TGTGCCAGCTCACCAGGAGGGGGCTGGGAGACCCAGTACTTC. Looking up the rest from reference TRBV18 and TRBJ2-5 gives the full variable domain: NAGVMQNPRHLVRRRGQEARLRCSPMKGHSHVYWYRQLPEEGLKFMVYLQKENIIDESGMPKERFSAEFPKEGPSILRIQQVVRGDSAAYFCASSPGGGWETQYFGPGTRLLVL.

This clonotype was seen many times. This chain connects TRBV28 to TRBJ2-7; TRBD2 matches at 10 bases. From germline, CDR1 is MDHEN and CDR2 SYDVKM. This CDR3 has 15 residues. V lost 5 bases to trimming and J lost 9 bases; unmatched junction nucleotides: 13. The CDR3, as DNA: TGTGCCAGCAGTGGAACTAGCGGGGTTACCGTGGTGCAGTACGTC. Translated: CASSGTSGVTVVQYV.

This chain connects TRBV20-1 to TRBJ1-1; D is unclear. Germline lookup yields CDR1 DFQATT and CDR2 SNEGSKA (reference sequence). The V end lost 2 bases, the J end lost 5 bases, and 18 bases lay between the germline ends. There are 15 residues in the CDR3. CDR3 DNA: TGCAGTGCTAGAACTCGGAGGACGGGGATAACTGAAGCTTTCTTT. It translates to CSARTRRTGITEAFF.

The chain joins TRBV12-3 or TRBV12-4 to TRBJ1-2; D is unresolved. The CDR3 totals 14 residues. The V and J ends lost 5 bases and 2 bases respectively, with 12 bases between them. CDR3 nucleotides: TGTGCCAGCAGTCGAAACGGCCGGAACTATGGCTACACCTTC. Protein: CASSRNGRNYGYTF.

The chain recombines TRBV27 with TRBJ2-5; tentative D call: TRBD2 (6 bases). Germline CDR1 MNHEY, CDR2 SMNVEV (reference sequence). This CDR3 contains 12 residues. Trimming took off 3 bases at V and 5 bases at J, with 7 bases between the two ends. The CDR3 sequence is CASSFGGETQYF. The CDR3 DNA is TGTGCCAGCAGTTTTGGGGGGGAGACCCAGTACTTC.

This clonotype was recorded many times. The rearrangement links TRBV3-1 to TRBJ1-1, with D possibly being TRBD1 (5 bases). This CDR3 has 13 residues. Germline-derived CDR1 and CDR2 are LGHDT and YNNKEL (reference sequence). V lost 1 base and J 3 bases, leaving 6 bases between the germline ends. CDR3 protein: CASSQARDTEAFF. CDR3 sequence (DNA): TGTGCCAGCAGCCAAGCCAGGGACACTGAAGCTTTCTTT.

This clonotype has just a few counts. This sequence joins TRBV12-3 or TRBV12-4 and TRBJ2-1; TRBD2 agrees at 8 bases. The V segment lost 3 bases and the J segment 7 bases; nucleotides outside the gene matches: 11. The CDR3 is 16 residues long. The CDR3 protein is CASSFARPSGLNEQFF. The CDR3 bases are TGTGCCAGCAGTTTTGCCCGACCTAGCGGGCTGAATGAGCAGTTCTTC.

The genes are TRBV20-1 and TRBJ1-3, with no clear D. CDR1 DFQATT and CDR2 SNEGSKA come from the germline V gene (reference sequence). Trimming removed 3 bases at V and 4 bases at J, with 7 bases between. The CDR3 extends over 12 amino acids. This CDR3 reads CSASPGGNTIYF. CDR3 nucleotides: TGCAGTGCTAGCCCGGGGGGAAACACCATATATTTT.

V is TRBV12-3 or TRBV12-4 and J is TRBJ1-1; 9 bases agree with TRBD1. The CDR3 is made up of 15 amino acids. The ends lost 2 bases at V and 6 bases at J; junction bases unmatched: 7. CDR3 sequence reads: CASSLRSTGGAEAFF. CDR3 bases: TGTGCCAGCAGTTTAAGGTCGACAGGGGGGGCTGAAGCTTTCTTT.

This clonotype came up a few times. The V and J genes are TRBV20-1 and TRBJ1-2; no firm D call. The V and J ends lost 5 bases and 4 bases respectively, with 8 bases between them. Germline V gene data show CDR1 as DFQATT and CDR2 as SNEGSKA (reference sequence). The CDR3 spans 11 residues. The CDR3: CSAPDVYGYTF. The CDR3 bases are TGCAGTGCTCCGGACGTCTATGGCTACACCTTC.

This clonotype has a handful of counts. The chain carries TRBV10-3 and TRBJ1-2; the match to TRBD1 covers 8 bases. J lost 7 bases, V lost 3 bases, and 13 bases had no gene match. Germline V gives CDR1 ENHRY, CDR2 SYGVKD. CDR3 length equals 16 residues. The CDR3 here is CAISDYNRGTSGGYTF. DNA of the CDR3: TGTGCCATCAGTGACTATAACAGGGGGACTAGTGGTGGCTACACCTTC.

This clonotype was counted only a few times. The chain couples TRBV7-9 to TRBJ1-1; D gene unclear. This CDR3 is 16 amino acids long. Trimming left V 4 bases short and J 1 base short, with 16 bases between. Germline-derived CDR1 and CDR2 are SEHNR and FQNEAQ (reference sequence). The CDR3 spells CASSSLVGFGNTEAFF. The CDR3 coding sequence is TGTGCCAGCAGCTCCCTCGTAGGGTTCGGGAACACTGAAGCTTTCTTT.

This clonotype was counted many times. CDR3 sequence: CASSSGQGETTEAFF. DNA of the CDR3: TGCGCCAGCAGCTCCGGACAGGGGGAGACAACTGAAGCTTTCTTT. This rearrangement joins TRBV5-1 to TRBJ1-1; TRBD1 matches 10 bases. J was trimmed by 5 bases and V by 3 bases; bases with no gene match: 7. Per germline, CDR1 SGHRS and CDR2 YFSETQ. CDR3 size: 15 residues.

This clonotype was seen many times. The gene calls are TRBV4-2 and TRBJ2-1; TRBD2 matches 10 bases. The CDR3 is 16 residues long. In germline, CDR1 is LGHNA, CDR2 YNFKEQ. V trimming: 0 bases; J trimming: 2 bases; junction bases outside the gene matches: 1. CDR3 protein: CASSQDLAGAYNEQFF. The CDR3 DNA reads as TGTGCCAGCAGCCAAGATCTAGCGGGGGCCTACAATGAGCAGTTCTTC.

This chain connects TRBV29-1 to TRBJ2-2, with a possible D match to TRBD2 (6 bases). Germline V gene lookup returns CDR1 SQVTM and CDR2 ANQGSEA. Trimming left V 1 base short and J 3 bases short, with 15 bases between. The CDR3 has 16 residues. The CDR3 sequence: CSVEVSGGRYTGELFF. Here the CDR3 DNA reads TGCAGCGTTGAAGTAAGCGGAGGGCGGTACACCGGGGAGCTGTTTTTT.

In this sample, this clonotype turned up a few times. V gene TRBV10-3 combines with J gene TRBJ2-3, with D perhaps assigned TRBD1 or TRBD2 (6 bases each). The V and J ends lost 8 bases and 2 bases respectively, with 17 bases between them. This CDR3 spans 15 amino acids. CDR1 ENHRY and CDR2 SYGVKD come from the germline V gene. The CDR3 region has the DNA TGTGCCATCTCGGGGGACACACAATACACAGATACGCAGTATTTT. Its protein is CAISGDTQYTDTQYF.

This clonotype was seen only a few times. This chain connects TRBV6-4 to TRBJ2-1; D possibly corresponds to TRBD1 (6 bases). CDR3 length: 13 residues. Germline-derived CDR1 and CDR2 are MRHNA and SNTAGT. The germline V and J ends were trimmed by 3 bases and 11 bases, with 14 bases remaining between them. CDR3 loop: CASSDRGLEKQFF. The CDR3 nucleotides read TGTGCCAGCAGTGATAGGGGGTTGGAGAAGCAGTTCTTC.

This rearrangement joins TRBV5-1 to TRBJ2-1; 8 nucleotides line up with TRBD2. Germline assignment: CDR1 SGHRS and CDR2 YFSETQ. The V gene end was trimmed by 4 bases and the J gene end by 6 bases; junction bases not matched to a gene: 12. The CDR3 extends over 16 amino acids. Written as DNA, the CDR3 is TGCGCCAGCAGCCTACTAGCGGCCGGAGTGGGCAATGAGCAGTTCTTC. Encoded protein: CASSLLAAGVGNEQFF.